The 21 T cell receptor beta chains given below trace back to one sample, sequenced in a study of T cell repertoires and HLA-DP antigens. Data came from immunoSEQ multiplex PCR; TCRdb stores just in-frame clones and leaves some out. The repertoire holds some 110,000 clones, with 80% to 95% as singletons. The antigens these receptors bind are not known. The material sequenced was CD4+ T cells from PBMCs. The source of these receptors is a woman aged 18-29 years in good health and CMV-seronegative.

The rearrangement uses TRBV27 and TRBJ2-5; D is tentatively TRBD1 or TRBD2 (5 bases each). This CDR3 contains 17 residues. V was shortened by 6 bases and J by 2 bases, with 22 bases between the two germline ends. CDR1 and CDR2 (germline): MNHEY, SMNVEV (reference sequence). The CDR3 DNA sequence: TGTGCCAGCAGCTCCCTCGGCCTCGGGACGTGGCAAGAGACCCAGTACTTC. This codes for CASSSLGLGTWQETQYF.

The rearrangement uses TRBV19 and TRBJ2-2, with D unresolved. The CDR3 extends over 15 amino acids. The germline V and J ends were trimmed by 3 bases and 2 bases, with 10 bases remaining between them. Per germline, CDR1 LNHDA and CDR2 SQIVND (reference sequence). CDR3 amino acids: CASSIGSTNTGELFF. The DNA for the CDR3 is TGTGCCAGTAGTATTGGGTCCACAAACACCGGGGAGCTGTTTTTT. The variable domain in full, completed from reference TRBV19 and TRBJ2-2, reads DGGITQSPKYLFRKEGQNVTLSCEQNLNHDAMYWYRQDPGQGLRLIYYSQIVNDFQKGDIAEGYSVSREKKESFPLTVTSAQKNPTAFYLCASSIGSTNTGELFFGEGSRLTVL.

CDR3 loop: CASSSPGQGFYEQYF. In nucleotides, the CDR3 is TGCGCCAGCAGCAGTCCGGGACAGGGGTTTTACGAGCAGTACTTC. The genes are TRBV4-1 and TRBJ2-7; 10 nucleotides line up with TRBD1. Germline V lookup: CDR1 MGHRA, CDR2 YSYEKL. J lost 4 bases, V lost 5 bases, and 8 bases had no gene match. This CDR3 has 15 amino acids.

This chain uses TRBV4-2 with TRBJ1-6; no clear D gene. The CDR3 contains 14 residues. From germline, CDR1 is LGHNA and CDR2 YNFKEQ. The V and J ends lost 1 base and 8 bases respectively, with 9 bases between them. For the CDR3, the DNA is TGTGCCAGCAGCCAAGGGAGTAGGGATTCACCCCTCCACTTT. Protein sequence: CASSQGSRDSPLHF.

This chain links TRBV7-8 with TRBJ1-1; D unclear. Germline V gene lookup returns CDR1 SGHVS and CDR2 FQNEAQ. V was pared by 9 bases and J by 3 bases, with 11 bases between. The CDR3 covers 12 residues. In DNA, the CDR3 is TGTGCCAGTAGAAGGATGGACACTGAAGCTTTCTTT. Translated, it gives CASRRMDTEAFF. The variable domain in full, with the rest retrieved from reference TRBV7-8 and TRBJ1-1, is GAGVSQSPRYKVAKRGQDVALRCDPISGHVSLFWYQQALGQGPEFLTYFQNEAQLDKSGLPSDRFFAERPEGSVSTLKIQRTQQEDSAVYLCASRRMDTEAFFGQGTRLTVV.

CDR3 sequence (DNA): TGCAGCGTTGAATTGGCTGGCTACAATGAGCAGTTCTTC. Encoded protein: CSVELAGYNEQFF. This chain joins TRBV29-1 and TRBJ2-1; D is unresolved. There are 13 residues in the CDR3. Looked up from germline, CDR1 is SQVTM and CDR2 is ANQGSEA. The V gene lost 2 bases and the J gene lost 3 bases, with 8 bases spanning the gap.

In this sample, this clone turned up once. CDR3 DNA: TGTGCCAGCAGCTACAAACCGCGGGGTGGGGGTTACGAGCAGTACTTC. Translating gives CASSYKPRGGGYEQYF. The chain employs TRBV28 and TRBJ2-7; D may be TRBD2 (6 bases). CDR3 size: 16 residues. Germline CDR1 MDHEN, CDR2 SYDVKM. V dropped 6 bases and J dropped 4 bases, with 22 bases sitting between them.

A note on this clone: This sample includes further DNA sequences coding for the same CDR3. The chain has TRBV5-1 and TRBJ2-1; weak D call: TRBD1 (5 bases). CDR3 length: 14 amino acids. Trimming took off 1 base at V and 7 bases at J, with 12 bases between the two ends. From germline, CDR1 is SGHRS and CDR2 YFSETQ. The CDR3 nucleotides are TGCGCCAGCAGCTTGTTACGGCAGGGTAATGAGCAGTTCTTC. Its protein is CASSLLRQGNEQFF. Looking up the rest from reference TRBV5-1 and TRBJ2-1 gives the full variable domain: KAGVTQTPRYLIKTRGQQVTLSCSPISGHRSVSWYQQTPGQGLQFLFEYFSETQRNKGNFPGRFSGRQFSNSRSEMNVSTLELGDSALYLCASSLLRQGNEQFFGPGTRLTVL.

The chain employs TRBV18 and TRBJ2-7; maybe TRBD1 (5 bases). V was shortened by 4 bases and J by 0 bases, with 13 bases between the two germline ends. CDR1 is KGHSH, CDR2 LQKENI, per germline. CDR3 size: 15 residues. The CDR3 DNA reads TGTGCCAGCTCACGGTTGAGGACATCCTCCTACGAGCAGTACTTC. Amino acids: CASSRLRTSSYEQYF.

The J gene is TRBJ1-1, the V gene TRBV18; D possibly corresponds to TRBD1 (6 bases). The CDR3 totals 16 residues. Germline lookup yields CDR1 KGHSH and CDR2 LQKENI. V was trimmed by 3 bases and J by 0 bases, leaving 14 bases between them. CDR3 nucleotide sequence: TGTGCCAGCTCACCGATTATACAGGGCCTGAACACTGAAGCTTTCTTT. This encodes CASSPIIQGLNTEAFF. The variable domain in full, completed from reference TRBV18 and TRBJ1-1, reads NAGVMQNPRHLVRRRGQEARLRCSPMKGHSHVYWYRQLPEEGLKFMVYLQKENIIDESGMPKERFSAEFPKEGPSILRIQQVVRGDSAAYFCASSPIIQGLNTEAFFGQGTRLTVV.

V usage is TRBV4-1 and J usage is TRBJ1-5; D remains unclear. The V end was cut by 0 bases, the J end by 2 bases, with 20 bases between. The germline CDR1 and CDR2 sequences are MGHRA and YSYEKL. CDR3 length: 19 amino acids. The CDR3 spells CASSQDLAGHTQRNQPQHF. DNA of the CDR3: TGCGCCAGCAGCCAAGATCTGGCAGGCCATACCCAACGCAATCAGCCCCAGCATTTT.

This clone was seen a single time. DNA of the CDR3: TGTGCCAGCAGCCACTCAGGGGGAGTAGGCACAGATACGCAGTATTTT. This encodes CASSHSGGVGTDTQYF. The chain recombines TRBV7-2 with TRBJ2-3; 7 bases are shared with TRBD1. The trim removed 5 bases at V and 1 base at J, leaving 9 bases unmatched. CDR1 is SGHTA, CDR2 FQGNSA, per germline. The CDR3 is 16 amino acids.

The gene calls are TRBV6-6 and TRBJ2-1, with 7 bases lining up with TRBD1. The CDR3 consists of 12 residues. CDR1 and CDR2 from the germline V gene are MNHNY and SVGAGI (reference sequence). Trimming took 6 bases from V and 12 from J; bases not matched to a gene: 8. The CDR3 loop reads CASSQGQFWQFF. DNA for the CDR3: TGTGCCAGCAGCCAGGGACAGTTTTGGCAGTTCTTC.

The gene calls are TRBV7-9 and TRBJ1-2; D is uncertain. CDR1 is SEHNR and CDR2 is FQNEAQ in the germline V gene (reference sequence). V was pared by 3 bases and J by 0 bases, with 8 bases between. There are 14 residues in the CDR3. The CDR3 nucleotides read TGTGCCAGCAGCTTGCATGGAGCTAACTATGGCTACACCTTC. It yields the protein CASSLHGANYGYTF.

V is TRBV4-1 and J is TRBJ1-1; D uncertain. Trimming took off 0 bases at V and 0 bases at J, with 8 bases between the two ends. Germline values: CDR1 MGHRA, CDR2 YSYEKL. The CDR3 sequence is 15 residues long. CDR3 in DNA: TGCGCCAGCAGCCAAGAGAGGGCGATGAACACTGAAGCTTTCTTT. Protein product: CASSQERAMNTEAFF.

J is TRBJ1-4 and V is TRBV28; TRBD1 matches at 10 bases. The V gene's germline CDR1 is MDHEN and CDR2 SYDVKM. The J segment lost 7 bases and the V segment lost 3 bases, leaving 5 bases of the junction unmatched. The CDR3 totals 15 residues. The CDR3 sequence: CASSLSGTGVEKLFF. The CDR3 coding sequence is TGTGCCAGCAGTTTGAGCGGGACAGGGGTTGAAAAACTGTTTTTT.

Here the CDR3 reads CASSENRGFQETQYF. CDR3 DNA: TGTGCCAGCAGTGAAAACAGGGGGTTCCAAGAGACCCAGTACTTC. The chain recombines TRBV2 with TRBJ2-5; TRBD1 aligns across 8 bases. The CDR3 spans 15 residues. J gave up 1 base and V 2 bases, and 3 bases lay outside the gene matches. Looked up from germline, CDR1 is SNHLY and CDR2 is FYNNEI.

The gene calls are TRBV15 and TRBJ2-5; D gene ambiguous. V was cut by 0 bases and J by 4 bases, with 18 bases left in between. CDR1 and CDR2 (germline): LNHNV, YYDKDF (reference sequence). The CDR3 extends over 17 amino acids. The CDR3 here is CATSRDPGPVTPETQYF. The DNA of the CDR3 is TGTGCCACCAGCAGAGACCCTGGACCCGTGACGCCAGAGACCCAGTACTTC.

The chain links TRBV6-1 to TRBJ2-5, with D unclear. Trimming cost V 1 base and J 2 bases, with 5 bases left between them. Germline V lookup: CDR1 MNHNS, CDR2 SASEGT. The CDR3 is 13 amino acids. CDR3 region: CASSEVRQETQYF. Here the CDR3 DNA reads TGTGCCAGCAGTGAAGTTAGACAAGAGACCCAGTACTTC.

V gene TRBV5-4 combines with J gene TRBJ2-2; the match to TRBD2 covers 13 bases. V lost 4 bases, J lost 4 bases, and 4 bases stayed unmatched. This CDR3 has 16 amino acids. CDR1 SGHNT and CDR2 YYREEE come from the germline V gene (reference sequence). This chain's CDR3 is CASSPGLAGLTGELFF. The CDR3 coding sequence is TGTGCCAGCAGCCCGGGACTAGCGGGGCTCACCGGGGAGCTGTTTTTT.

The chain couples TRBV10-3 to TRBJ1-3; the D gene is possibly TRBD1 (5 bases). V gave up 5 bases and J gave up 4 bases, with 24 bases separating them. Germline-derived CDR1 and CDR2 are ENHRY and SYGVKD. This CDR3 is 18 amino acids long. The CDR3 DNA follows: TGTGCCATCAGTTTAATCCGGGACCCCTCGTCGGGAGGAAACACCATATATTTT. Its translation: CAISLIRDPSSGGNTIYF.